This entry lists 12 T cell receptor beta chains sequenced from one sample in a study of blood T cells in healthy people across ages. Sample-barcoded 5' priming and a J-beta primer mix drove a second PCR of roughly 7 to 11 cycles. One entry per CDR3 protein, called by TCRdb with MiXCR from the 5' RACE reads. In the table there are approximately 780,000 distinct CDR3 sequences, roughly 24% of which are singletons. A further study also used this sample, focusing on T cells of mothers and their children.

The sequenced sample consisted of blood. The receptors were sampled from a boy under 18 in good health.

This chain uses TRBV7-9 with TRBJ2-6, with TRBD1 matching 9 bases. CDR1 is SEHNR and CDR2 is FQNEAQ in the germline V gene (reference sequence). V dropped 5 bases and J dropped 0; count of bases not matched to a gene: 14. The CDR3 runs to 20 residues. Written as DNA, the CDR3 is TGTGCCAGCAGCCATGGATTAGGACAGGGGATCCGCTCTGGGGCCAACGTCCTGACTTTC. It yields the protein CASSHGLGQGIRSGANVLTF.

This clonotype has a count of ten or more. The rearrangement links TRBV12-3 or TRBV12-4 to TRBJ2-5, with TRBD2 matching 9 bases. The CDR3 extends over 14 amino acids. J lost 5 bases, V lost 1 base, and 2 bases had no gene match. In DNA form, the CDR3 reads TGTGCCAGCAGTTTAGGCGGGGGGGCCGAGACCCAGTACTTC. Translating it yields CASSLGGGAETQYF.

In this sample, this clonotype turned up a few times. J is TRBJ2-5 and V is TRBV7-9, with a weak D call TRBD2 (5 bases). The CDR3 consists of 14 residues. Trimming removed 4 bases from V and 1 base from J, with 10 bases in between. CDR1 is SEHNR and CDR2 is FQNEAQ in the germline V gene (reference sequence). The CDR3 region is CASSSSRSQETQYF. The CDR3 DNA reads as TGTGCCAGCAGCTCTAGCAGGAGCCAAGAGACCCAGTACTTC.

Comments on this clonotype: At one end the junction does not follow the germline gene, possibly because of a read error. The chain has TRBV13 and TRBJ1-1; no reliable D call. CDR1 and CDR2 from the germline V gene are PRHDT and FYEKMQ (reference sequence). The CDR3 loop spans 14 amino acids. The CDR3 DNA reads TGTGCCGGCAGCTCCCTCCCGGAGAACACCGAAGCTTTCTTT. Its protein product is CAGSSLPENTEAFF.

This clonotype has only a few counts. The chain employs TRBV20-1 and TRBJ2-4; D unclear. CDR3 length equals 15 residues. Germline CDR1 DFQATT, CDR2 SNEGSKA (reference sequence). The ends were cut back, 0 bases at V and 1 base at J, with 10 bases in the middle. The CDR3 spells CSARDHGGAKNIQYF. The CDR3, as DNA: TGCAGTGCTAGAGATCATGGTGGTGCCAAAAACATTCAGTACTTC.

V and J are TRBV5-5 and TRBJ1-6; the D is unclear. This CDR3 has 13 residues. Germline-derived CDR1 and CDR2 are SGHKS and YYEKEE (reference sequence). V was cut by 1 base and J by 10 bases, with 9 bases left in between. The chain's CDR3 is CASSLLFSSPLHF. DNA of the CDR3: TGTGCCAGCAGCTTGTTGTTTTCCTCACCCCTCCACTTT.

This clonotype was detected only a few times. The genes are TRBV12-5 and TRBJ2-5, with unresolved D. The CDR3 loop spans 13 amino acids. Trimming shortened V by 6 bases and J by 3 bases, and 11 bases separated the two germline ends. CDR1 LGHNT and CDR2 FRNRAP come from the germline V gene. Here the CDR3 DNA reads TGTGCTAGTGGCAGGACGGCAAAAGAGACCCAGTACTTC. It encodes CASGRTAKETQYF.

Only a few counts were recorded for this clonotype. The chain is built from TRBV4-1 and TRBJ2-4; TRBD2 is a possible D gene (5 bases). The germline CDR1 and CDR2 sequences are MGHRA and YSYEKL. The ends were cut back, 3 bases at V and 0 bases at J, with 24 bases in the middle. The CDR3 covers 20 residues. The chain's CDR3 is CASSQAGPILERSAKNIQYF. Here the CDR3 DNA reads TGCGCCAGCAGCCAGGCGGGCCCAATTCTAGAAAGGTCAGCCAAAAACATTCAGTACTTC.

The V and J genes are TRBV27 and TRBJ2-1; TRBD2 matches at 11 bases. V lost 4 bases and J lost 4; bases outside the gene matches: 3. The CDR3 covers 15 residues. The germline CDR1 and CDR2 sequences are MNHEY and SMNVEV (reference sequence). The CDR3 DNA reads as TGTGCCAGCAGTTCGTCTAGCGGGGGGTACAATGAGCAGTTCTTC. Amino acid sequence: CASSSSSGGYNEQFF.

This clonotype was observed a few times. The CDR3 sequence is CAISEGIQGEGYGYTF. The CDR3 DNA sequence: TGTGCCATCAGTGAGGGAATACAGGGGGAGGGCTATGGCTACACCTTC. The V call is TRBV10-3, the J call TRBJ1-2, with 8 positions matching TRBD1. Germline CDR1 is ENHRY and CDR2 is SYGVKD. This CDR3 comprises 16 residues. Trimming removed 2 bases from V and 4 bases from J; junction bases left unmatched: 9.

This clonotype has more than one count but fewer than ten. This sequence joins TRBV5-8 and TRBJ2-7; tentative D call: TRBD1 (6 bases). V gave up 3 bases and J gave up 5 bases, with 18 bases separating them. This CDR3 region has 15 residues. The germline V gene encodes CDR1 SGHTS and CDR2 YDEGEE. Written as DNA, the CDR3 is TGTGCCAGCAGCTCGGACAGCCGACCTGGGGACGAGCAGTACTTC. Encoded protein: CASSSDSRPGDEQYF.

This clonotype occurred a few times. The V call is TRBV28, the J call TRBJ2-4, with D perhaps assigned TRBD1 or TRBD2 (6 bases each). There are 15 residues in the CDR3. Germline CDR1 reads MDHEN; CDR2 reads SYDVKM. The V and J ends lost 4 bases and 6 bases respectively, with 16 bases between them. This CDR3 reads CASSYLPRGLNIQYF. Written as DNA, the CDR3 is TGTGCCAGCAGTTATCTTCCCAGGGGACTAAACATTCAGTACTTC.